The 23 T cell receptor beta chains in this list originate from one sample, sequenced in a study of shared clonotypes between healthy human individuals. Here immunoSEQ multiplex PCR was the method, and the copy in TCRdb shows in-frame clones only, minus some. Here the sample spans around 1.9 million clones, over 85% being singletons. Naive CD8 cells comprised CD45RO-negative, CCR7-positively selected cells, excluding terminally differentiated effector memory CD45RA+ cells. The sequenced sample consisted of naive CD8+ T cells from PBMCs. All receptors come from a man aged 18 to 29 in good health. Some clones in this sample may be carry-over from other donors' samples.

The chain employs TRBV27 and TRBJ2-3, with 7 bases identical to TRBD2. V lost 8 bases and J lost 3; bases outside the gene matches: 14. Germline CDR1 is MNHEY and CDR2 is SMNVEV (reference sequence). This CDR3 comprises 16 residues. CDR3 loop: CASGPQREEGTDTQYF. DNA of the CDR3: TGTGCCAGCGGGCCCCAGCGGGAAGAAGGGACAGATACGCAGTATTTT.

The V gene is TRBV7-9, the J gene TRBJ1-5, with D unresolved. Germline CDR1 reads SEHNR; CDR2 reads FQNEAQ (reference sequence). This CDR3 has 12 residues. V was pared by 5 bases and J by 1 base, with 3 bases between. The chain's CDR3 is CASSDSNQPQHF. The CDR3, as DNA: TGTGCCAGCAGCGACAGCAATCAGCCCCAGCATTTT.

A few counts support this clone. The chain uses TRBV9 and TRBJ2-2; 7 positions match TRBD2. V was clipped by 1 base and J by 4 bases; unmatched bases: 7. CDR3 length equals 16 residues. CDR1 is SGDLS and CDR2 is YYNGEE in the germline V gene. The CDR3: CASSVNVAGPTGELFF. CDR3 nucleotide sequence: TGTGCCAGCAGCGTAAACGTAGCGGGTCCCACCGGGGAGCTGTTTTTT. Combining the CDR3 with reference TRBV9 and TRBJ2-2 gives the whole variable domain DSGVTQTPKHLITATGQRVTLRCSPRSGDLSVYWYQQSLDQGLQFLIQYYNGEERAKGNILERFSAQQFPDLHSELNLSSLELGDSALYFCASSVNVAGPTGELFFGEGSRLTVL.

This clone was picked up one time. The V call is TRBV7-9, the J call TRBJ2-3; 10 positions match TRBD2. The CDR3 is 18 residues long. The junction had 11 bases not matched to a gene; V was cut back by 5 bases and J by 0 bases. Germline CDR1 SEHNR, CDR2 FQNEAQ (reference sequence). The CDR3 protein is CASSTSGAPLLSTDTQYF. The CDR3 DNA reads as TGTGCCAGCAGCACTAGCGGGGCTCCTCTTCTTAGCACAGATACGCAGTATTTT.

J is TRBJ1-4 and V is TRBV12-1. TRBV12-1 is shown as a pseudogene. This CDR3 contains 15 residues. CDR3 residues: CASSAPPRVNEKLFF. The CDR3 nucleotides read TGTGCCAGCAGCGCCCCACCCCGAGTAAATGAAAAACTGTTTTTT.

The V call is TRBV28, the J call TRBJ2-5; TRBD2 aligns across 8 bases. The CDR3 is made up of 15 amino acids. The J segment lost 2 bases and the V segment lost 10 bases, leaving 12 bases of the junction unmatched. Germline V gene sequence: CDR1 MDHEN, CDR2 SYDVKM. The CDR3: CATLTERERQETQYF. The CDR3 DNA follows: TGTGCCACCCTAACGGAGCGGGAGAGACAAGAGACCCAGTACTTC.

Of note for this clone: The same CDR3 can be traced to other DNA sequences in this sample. This rearrangement joins TRBV27 to TRBJ2-7, with 12 bases that match TRBD2. This CDR3 comprises 15 residues. Trimming cost V 6 bases and J 5 bases; bases outside gene matches: 8. Germline V gives CDR1 MNHEY, CDR2 SMNVEV (reference sequence). The DNA for the CDR3 is TGTGCCAGCAGCCCCGGGACTAGCGGGTCCCACGAGCAGTACTTC. This codes for CASSPGTSGSHEQYF.

This rearrangement joins TRBV13 to TRBJ1-2; unclear D gene. Germline loops: CDR1 PRHDT, CDR2 FYEKMQ (reference sequence). V was pared by 2 bases and J by 8 bases, with 12 bases between. The CDR3 runs to 13 residues. Written as DNA, the CDR3 is TGTGCCAGCAGCTTATATCGGATGGAAGGCTACACCTTC. Encoded protein: CASSLYRMEGYTF.

The genes are TRBV19 and TRBJ2-1; D might be TRBD1 (6 bases). The CDR3 consists of 15 residues. V lost 1 base and J lost 12, with 19 bases in between. CDR1 LNHDA and CDR2 SQIVND come from the germline V gene (reference sequence). CDR3 region: CASSIGAGETPGQFF. The DNA for the CDR3 is TGTGCCAGTAGTATAGGGGCAGGGGAAACTCCGGGGCAGTTCTTC.

The chain recombines TRBV27 with TRBJ1-5, with TRBD1 matching 10 bases. The germline V gene encodes CDR1 MNHEY and CDR2 SMNVEV (reference sequence). The CDR3 has 14 residues. The V segment lost 8 bases and the J segment 5 bases; nucleotides outside the gene matches: 6. As DNA, the CDR3 is TGTGCCAGCGGGCGGGACAGGGGCTATCAGCCCCAGCATTTT. Protein product: CASGRDRGYQPQHF.

The chain has TRBV6-5 and TRBJ1-1, with 7 nucleotides matching TRBD1. The CDR3 covers 14 residues. The V gene's germline CDR1 is MNHEY and CDR2 SVGAGI. The V gene end was trimmed by 2 bases and the J gene end by 6 bases; junction bases not matched to a gene: 6. The CDR3 DNA is TGTGCCAGCAGTTACGAGGGGGCGTTTGCTGAAGCTTTCTTT. Translating gives CASSYEGAFAEAFF.

The J gene is TRBJ1-1, the V gene TRBV19; 8 bases are a match to TRBD1. The length of the CDR3 is 14 residues. Germline assignment: CDR1 LNHDA and CDR2 SQIVND (reference sequence). The V segment lost 6 bases and the J segment 4 bases; nucleotides outside the gene matches: 7. The CDR3 DNA sequence: TGTGCCAGTAGCTTACAGGGGGGCGGCACTGAAGCTTTCTTT. It encodes CASSLQGGGTEAFF.

The rearrangement links TRBV6-5 to TRBJ1-2, with D perhaps TRBD1 (5 bases). Germline V gene lookup returns CDR1 MNHEY and CDR2 SVGAGI. The CDR3 has 15 amino acids. V was cut by 4 bases and J by 2 bases, with 14 bases left in between. The CDR3 region is CASSSGVGANYGYTF. CDR3 sequence (DNA): TGTGCCAGCAGTTCGGGGGTAGGGGCGAACTATGGCTACACCTTC.

Note on this clone: Compared with germline, one end of the junction differs, possibly owing to a read error. This chain joins TRBV13 and TRBJ1-1; TRBD1 might be the D (5 bases). Germline CDR1 reads PRHDT; CDR2 reads FYEKMQ (reference sequence). This CDR3 has 12 residues. The CDR3 is CVSSEGNTEAFF. The CDR3 DNA is TGTGTCAGCAGTGAGGGGAATACTGAAGCTTTCTTT.

The CDR3 here is CASSESARGGETQYF. The CDR3 DNA follows: TGTGCCAGCAGTGAATCGGCCAGGGGGGGAGAGACCCAGTACTTC. This chain uses TRBV2 with TRBJ2-5; either TRBD1 or TRBD2 may fit D (7 bases each). V was pared by 2 bases and J by 4 bases, with 14 bases between. Per germline, CDR1 SNHLY and CDR2 FYNNEI. CDR3 length equals 15 residues.

V usage is TRBV27 and J usage is TRBJ2-1; D possibly matches TRBD1 or TRBD2 (5 bases each). V dropped 0 bases and J dropped 4 bases, with 13 bases sitting between them. CDR1 and CDR2 (germline): MNHEY, SMNVEV (reference sequence). This CDR3 is 16 amino acids long. The CDR3 here is CASSLSIGTIYNEQFF. CDR3 sequence (DNA): TGTGCCAGCAGTTTATCAATTGGGACGATATACAATGAGCAGTTCTTC.

The chain has TRBV5-1 and TRBJ2-7; D is tentatively TRBD1 or TRBD2 (6 bases each). This CDR3 comprises 14 residues. The V and J ends lost 1 base and 4 bases respectively, with 12 bases between them. CDR1 is SGHRS, CDR2 YFSETQ, per germline. The CDR3 region has the DNA TGCGCCAGCAGCTTGAGGGGGAGGAATTACGAGCAGTACTTC. This sequence encodes CASSLRGRNYEQYF.

The rearrangement links TRBV28 to TRBJ2-1, with no clear D. Deletions cut 3 bases from V and 1 base from J, with 7 bases between. This CDR3 is 14 amino acids long. Germline loops: CDR1 MDHEN, CDR2 SYDVKM. The CDR3 sequence: CASSFGISYNEQFF. In nucleotides, the CDR3 is TGTGCCAGCAGTTTTGGGATTTCCTACAATGAGCAGTTCTTC.

The chain combines TRBV30 with TRBJ2-7; D is possibly TRBD2 (5 bases). This CDR3 comprises 15 residues. Germline V gives CDR1 GTSNPN, CDR2 SVGIG (reference sequence). V was cut by 7 bases and J by 2 bases, with 21 bases left in between. CDR3 residues: CASILAERRPYEQYF. The CDR3 DNA sequence: TGTGCCTCTATACTCGCCGAGCGGAGACCCTACGAGCAGTACTTC.

The genes are TRBV9 and TRBJ2-2; D unclear. V lost 0 bases and J 1 base, leaving 10 bases between the germline ends. The CDR3 contains 16 residues. Germline V gene data show CDR1 as SGDLS and CDR2 as YYNGEE. The CDR3 region is CASSVGVGLNTGELFF. CDR3 in DNA: TGTGCCAGCAGCGTAGGTGTCGGGCTGAACACCGGGGAGCTGTTTTTT.

The genes are TRBV19 and TRBJ2-7, with D possibly being TRBD1 (5 bases). Germline-derived CDR1 and CDR2 are LNHDA and SQIVND (reference sequence). The length of the CDR3 is 13 residues. The V end was cut by 5 bases, the J end by 5 bases, with 13 bases between. CDR3 sequence: CASSWGRGHEQYF. The CDR3, as DNA: TGTGCCAGTAGTTGGGGTAGGGGCCACGAGCAGTACTTC.

The V and J genes are TRBV21-1 and TRBJ2-1; TRBD2, the table's D call, was not compared with the DNA. TRBV21-1 represents a pseudogene. This CDR3 has 12 residues. CDR3 DNA sequence: TGTGCCAGCAGCACGCGGTACAATGAGCAGTTCTTC. Its translation is CASSTRYNEQFF.

Note on this clone: The identical CDR3 is also encoded by other nucleotide sequences in the sample. V and J are TRBV9 and TRBJ2-7; 9 bases are a match to TRBD1. The V gene's germline CDR1 is SGDLS and CDR2 YYNGEE. The V segment lost 4 bases and the J segment 2 bases; nucleotides outside the gene matches: 4. The CDR3 runs 14 residues. DNA for the CDR3: TGTGCCAGCAGCCCTGGACAGGGGCCCTACGAGCAGTACTTC. Translating it yields CASSPGQGPYEQYF.